This entry features one T cell receptor (beta chain) sequence. This CDR3 has 12 residues. The V end was cut by 0 bases, the J end by 12 bases, with 9 bases between. In germline, CDR1 is LGHDT, CDR2 YNNKEL (reference sequence). Generated by immunoSEQ multiplex PCR, the TCRdb table keeps only in-frame clones and is missing some. This sample has 22,000 or so clones, with 70% to 90% found just once. These data originate in a study of blood T cell repertoires in COVID-19. Sequenced sample: peripheral blood. The sequence was collected from a human donor in a cohort sampled during active COVID-19. The donor label of this sample is uncertain. This chain links TRBV3-1 (or the pseudogene TRBV3-2) with TRBJ2-1; D call uncertain. The chain's CDR3 is CASSQEQRWQFF. The CDR3 nucleotides read TGTGCCAGCAGCCAAGAGCAGCGTTGGCAGTTCTTC.